These T cell receptor beta chains were read from a single sample in a study of T-cell memory formation after mild COVID-19. MiXCR, run by TCRdb on the 5' RACE reads, gives a single entry per CDR3 protein. The table shows approximately 340,000 distinct CDR3 sequences, with around 15% occurring only once. Source material: PBMCs or a T cell subset sorted from them (not recorded which). These receptors came from a man between 18 and 35 years old who had mild COVID-19 (a few samples of this study predate the infection). Cell type and time point are not known. Both conserved end residues are part of each CDR3. The order of the fields is J gene, clone size, V gene, D gene, CDR3 DNA, CDR3 protein. A D gene is named only where the DNA matches it firmly. Only part of the rows carry a size: once, few, many, or a class if the clone is expanded.

TRBJ2-7 few TRBV7-9 - TGTGCCAGCAGCTTAGCGCAAACTTACGAGCAGTACTTC CASSLAQTYEQYF
TRBJ2-7 - TRBV7-9 TRBD2 TGTGCCAGCAGCCAAGGGGCGGGGGACGCCTACGAGCAGTACTTC CASSQGAGDAYEQYF
TRBJ1-1 few TRBV7-2 TRBD1 TGTGCCAGCAGCTTATCCTCACCGTCCGGGACAGGGTATGGCACTGAAGCTTTCTTT CASSLSSPSGTGYGTEAFF
TRBJ2-5 few TRBV5-1 - TGCGCCAGCAGCTTTCGGAGGGGGCTTGGTCAAGAGACCCAGTACTTC CASSFRRGLGQETQYF
TRBJ2-5 few TRBV25-1 - TGTGCCAGCAGTGAACACGGAGTCCAAGAGACCCAGTACTTC CASSEHGVQETQYF
TRBJ2-1 - TRBV4-1 TRBD2 TGCGCCAGCAGCCCAGATGGCCTAGCGGGGCAGTTCTTC CASSPDGLAGQFF
TRBJ1-1 many TRBV7-9 - TGTGCCAGCAGCTTAAGTGGAGGCAGCGGGGGAACTGAAGCTTTCTTT CASSLSGGSGGTEAFF
TRBJ2-5 few TRBV5-1 - TGCGCCAGCAGCTTGGGTAAGACTGCGGGGACCCAGTACTTC CASSLGKTAGTQYF
TRBJ2-2 many TRBV4-1 - TGCGCCAGCAGCCAAGATTCACGGGTCTCCCAGCCTACCGGGGAGCTGTTTTTT CASSQDSRVSQPTGELFF
TRBJ2-2 few TRBV5-1 - TGCGCCAGCAGCGACGGCAGGGGAAACACCGGGGAGCTGTTTTTT CASSDGRGNTGELFF
TRBJ1-2 few TRBV12-3/TRBV12-4 TRBD1 TGTGCCAGCAGTTTAGTCGGGACAGACTATGGCTACACCTTC CASSLVGTDYGYTF
TRBJ1-1 few TRBV5-1 - TGCGCCAGCAGCCCCCGGGTGTCGGCCAGCCAAGATGAAGCTTTCTTT CASSPRVSASQDEAFF
TRBJ2-1 few TRBV15 - TGTGCCACCAGCAGAGTGACGGGACTTAACAATGAGCAGTTCTTC CATSRVTGLNNEQFF
TRBJ2-6 many TRBV20-1 - TGCAGTGCTAGATCGGCAGGAGTCCTGACTTTC CSARSAGVLTF
TRBJ1-2 - TRBV6-2/TRBV6-3 - TGTGCCAGCAGTAACTCACAGTTTTCCTTCTATGGCTACACCTTC CASSNSQFSFYGYTF
TRBJ1-1 - TRBV6-2/TRBV6-3 - TGTGCCAGCAGGTACATGAGTGAAGCTTTCTTT CASRYMSEAFF
TRBJ2-5 many TRBV5-1 - TGCGCCAGCAGCCCGGGACAAGAGACCCAGTACTTC CASSPGQETQYF
TRBJ2-2 - TRBV6-2/TRBV6-3 TRBD2 TGTGCCAGCAGTTCCCTCGAGGGACTAGCGGGGGGCTCGAACACCGGGGAGCTGTTTTTT CASSSLEGLAGGSNTGELFF
TRBJ1-5 - TRBV4-1 - TGCGCCAGCAGCCGGAGGGCTGTGAGCAATCAGCCCCAGCATTTT CASSRRAVSNQPQHF
TRBJ2-1 once TRBV6-5 - TGTGCCAGCAGTTCCGATACCAATGAGCAGTTCTTC CASSSDTNEQFF
TRBJ2-2 many TRBV12-3/TRBV12-4 - TGTGCCAGCTTGGGTCACAGGGCTGCCACCGGGGAGCTGTTTTTT CASLGHRAATGELFF
TRBJ1-2 few TRBV19 TRBD1 TGTGCCAGTAGCCTCGACAGGGGCGTCGATGGCTACACCTTC CASSLDRGVDGYTF
TRBJ1-4 many TRBV12-3/TRBV12-4 TRBD1 TGTGCCAGCAGTACAGGGGGCTTTCGGAGTAATGAAAAACTGTTTTTT CASSTGGFRSNEKLFF
TRBJ1-2 few TRBV4-3 - TGCGCCAGCAGCCAAGACGATTATCCGGACAATTATGGCTACACCTTC CASSQDDYPDNYGYTF
TRBJ2-5 - TRBV20-1 TRBD2 TGCAGTGCTAGAGGGACTAGCGGGGCGTTAGAGACCCAGTACTTC CSARGTSGALETQYF
TRBJ2-3 - TRBV9 - TGTGCCAGCAGCGCCAACCCCTCAAGGGACTGGAGTGCAACGCAGTATTTT CASSANPSRDWSATQYF
TRBJ2-2 few TRBV5-1 - TGCGCCAGCCGTCCAGGGTCGGCCGGGGAGCTGTTTTTT CASRPGSAGELFF
TRBJ2-2 - TRBV7-2 - TGTGCCAGCACCCATGGGGGGGGCGGGGCATACACCGGGGAGCTGTTTTTT CASTHGGGGAYTGELFF
TRBJ2-1 - TRBV27 - TGTGCCAGCAGTTTAAACCCCGTCTACAATGAGCAGTTCTTC CASSLNPVYNEQFF
TRBJ2-3 few TRBV7-9 - TGTGCCAGCAGCGGGGGACCCACCAGTGCAGATACGCAGTATTTT CASSGGPTSADTQYF
TRBJ1-2 - TRBV5-6 - TGTGCCAGCAGCTTAGGAGGAATAGGGAGCTATGGCTACACCTTC CASSLGGIGSYGYTF
TRBJ2-1 once TRBV20-1 TRBD1 TGCAGTGCTAGGCCGGGGACAGGGACGACCTCCTACAATGAGCAGTTCTTC CSARPGTGTTSYNEQFF
TRBJ2-1 few TRBV5-1 - TGCGCCAGCAGCTTGGCGCAGGGCTCAGGGAATGAGCAGTTCTTC CASSLAQGSGNEQFF
TRBJ2-3 many TRBV20-1 - TGCAGTGCTAGAGATCAGGCAGGGTTGGAAGTGGATACGCAGTATTTT CSARDQAGLEVDTQYF
TRBJ1-1 - TRBV2 - TGTGCCAGCAGTGAAGACAGGGAAGCTTTCTTT CASSEDREAFF
TRBJ2-5 - TRBV4-3 - TGCGCCAGCAGCCAAGTTGAACTTTCAGAGACCCAGTACTTC CASSQVELSETQYF
TRBJ1-1 - TRBV2 - TGTGCCAGCAGTGAAAGTCGGACCGGAGCTTTCTTT CASSESRTGAFF
TRBJ2-2 few TRBV7-9 - TGTGCCAGCAGCTCGGGCCTCCGCGTGGGTGGTCGCGGGGAGCTGTTTTTT CASSSGLRVGGRGELFF
TRBJ2-3 - TRBV15 - TGTGCCACCAGCGGACGGAGGTTTCATACAGATACGCAGTATTTT CATSGRRFHTDTQYF
TRBJ1-5 - TRBV4-2 - TGTGCCAGCAGCCAAGCTGAGGGGCGCAATCAGCCCCAGCATTTT CASSQAEGRNQPQHF
TRBJ2-3 - TRBV6-2/TRBV6-3 - TGTGCCAGCAGTACCTACAGGGTTGGCACAGATACGCAGTATTTT CASSTYRVGTDTQYF
TRBJ2-4 few TRBV20-1 - TGCAGTGCTAGAGATATGCTGACACCCTCCAAAAACATTCAGTACTTC CSARDMLTPSKNIQYF
TRBJ2-2 few TRBV5-1 TRBD1 TGCGCCAGCAGCTACCCCGGGACAGAGAACACCGGGGAGCTGTTTTTT CASSYPGTENTGELFF
TRBJ2-5 - TRBV4-1 TRBD1 TGCGCCAGCAGCCAACTCCTGGCGGGACAGGGGCAGGGGACCCAGTACTTC CASSQLLAGQGQGTQYF
TRBJ2-2 - TRBV7-2 TRBD2 TGTGCCAGCAGCGGGCGGGGGGCCCGCCCCGGGGAGCTGTTTTTT CASSGRGARPGELFF
TRBJ2-6 - TRBV7-8 - TGTGCCAGCACCTCGCCGGGACACCCCGTCCTGACTTTC CASTSPGHPVLTF
TRBJ2-2 - TRBV5-1 TRBD1 TGCGCCAGCAGCTCAGGGACAGCAACCGGGGAGCTGTTTTTT CASSSGTATGELFF
TRBJ1-6 few TRBV20-1 TRBD1 TGCAGTGCACTTAGGGACAGTGGGGGAGATTCACCCCTCCACTTT CSALRDSGGDSPLHF
TRBJ1-6 - TRBV6-6 - TGTGCCAGCAGTTACCTTAGTTCACCCCTCCACTTT CASSYLSSPLHF
TRBJ1-2 few TRBV4-3 - TGCGCCAGCAGCCAAGATAGGGGAGGGGCTAGCGGCTACACCTTC CASSQDRGGASGYTF
TRBJ2-5 once TRBV7-6 - TGTGCCAGCAGCGGAAGGGGGGCAGAGACCCAGTACTTC CASSGRGAETQYF
TRBJ2-6 once TRBV4-3 TRBD2 TGCGCCAGCAGCCAAGTAGCGGGGGGGTCTGGGGCCAACGTCCTGACTTTC CASSQVAGGSGANVLTF
TRBJ2-1 - TRBV7-2 TRBD2 TGTGCCAGCAGCCTCAAAGCGGGGGGGATATACAATGAGCAGTTCTTC CASSLKAGGIYNEQFF
TRBJ2-5 many TRBV5-1 - TGCGCCAGCAGCCCGGAGGGGGGGCACCAAGAGACCCAGTACTTC CASSPEGGHQETQYF
TRBJ1-1 few TRBV29-1 TRBD1 TGCAGCGTGTGGGGACAGGGTGGGTCTGAAGCTTTCTTT CSVWGQGGSEAFF
TRBJ1-5 few TRBV15 TRBD1 TGTGCCACCAGCAGCCCGGGACAGTATGGTCAGCCCCAGCATTTT CATSSPGQYGQPQHF
TRBJ1-1 once TRBV11-1 - TGTGCCAGTTCGAGTACCGGGGGGGCATATGCTGAAGCTTTCTTT CASSSTGGAYAEAFF
TRBJ2-5 - TRBV7-3 - TGTGCCAGCAGCTTAACGGGGTTACCGGGAGAGACCCAGTACTTC CASSLTGLPGETQYF
TRBJ2-7 - TRBV20-1 TRBD2 TGCAGTGCTTCTAGCGGGGGGAGAACCTACGAGCAGTACTTC CSASSGGRTYEQYF
TRBJ2-5 many TRBV4-3 - TGCGCCAGCAGCCGGCTCGCGGGTCCGTTTGAGACCCAGTACTTC CASSRLAGPFETQYF